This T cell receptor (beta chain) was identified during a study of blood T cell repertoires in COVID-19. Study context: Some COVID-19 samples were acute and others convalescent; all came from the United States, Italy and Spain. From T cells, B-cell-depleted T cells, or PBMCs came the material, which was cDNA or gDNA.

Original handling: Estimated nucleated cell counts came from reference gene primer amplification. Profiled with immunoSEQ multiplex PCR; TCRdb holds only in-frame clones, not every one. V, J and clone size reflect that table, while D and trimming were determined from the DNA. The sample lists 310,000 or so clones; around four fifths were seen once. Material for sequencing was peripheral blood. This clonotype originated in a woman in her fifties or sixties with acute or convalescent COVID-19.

As DNA, the CDR3 is TGTGCCTGGAGTGGGGGAGTGGACAATGAGCAGTTCTTC. Translated: CAWSGGVDNEQFF. The V and J genes are TRBV30 and TRBJ2-1; maybe TRBD2 (5 bases). From germline, CDR1 is GTSNPN and CDR2 SVGIG (reference sequence). The CDR3 sequence is 13 residues long. The V and J ends lost 1 base and 5 bases respectively, with 9 bases between them. Combining the CDR3 with reference TRBV30 and TRBJ2-1 gives the whole variable domain SQTIHQWPATLVQPVGSPLSLECTVEGTSNPNLYWYRQAAGRGLQLLFYSVGIGQISSEVPQNLSASRPQDRQFILSSKKLLLSDSGFYLCAWSGGVDNEQFFGPGTRLTVL.